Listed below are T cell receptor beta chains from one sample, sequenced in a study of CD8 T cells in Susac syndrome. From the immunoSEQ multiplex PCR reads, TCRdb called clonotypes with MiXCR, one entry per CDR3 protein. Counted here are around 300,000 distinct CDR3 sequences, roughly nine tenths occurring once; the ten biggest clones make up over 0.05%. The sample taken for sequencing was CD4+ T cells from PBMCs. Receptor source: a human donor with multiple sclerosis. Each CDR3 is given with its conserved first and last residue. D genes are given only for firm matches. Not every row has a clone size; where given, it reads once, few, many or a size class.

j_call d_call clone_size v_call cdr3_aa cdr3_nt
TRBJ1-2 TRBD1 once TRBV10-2 CASRMTGEDYGYTF TGCGCCAGCAGGATGACAGGGGAAGACTATGGCTACACCTTC
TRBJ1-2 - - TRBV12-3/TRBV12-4 CASSLTSGGYGYTF TGTGCCAGCAGTTTGACCAGCGGAGGGTATGGCTACACCTTC
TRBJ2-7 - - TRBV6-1 CASSEPRPGRQSSYEQYF TGTGCCAGCAGTGAACCTCGACCGGGACGTCAAAGCTCCTACGAGCAGTACTTC
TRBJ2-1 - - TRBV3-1 CASSQHIYYNEQFF TGTGCCAGCAGCCAACATATTTATTACAATGAGCAGTTCTTC
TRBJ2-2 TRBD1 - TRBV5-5 CASSGTGSRELFF TGTGCCAGCAGCGGGACAGGCTCCAGGGAGCTGTTTTTT
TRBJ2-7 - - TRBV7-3 CASSYSAGQGYEQYF TGTGCCAGCAGCTACTCAGCAGGGCAAGGCTACGAGCAGTACTTC
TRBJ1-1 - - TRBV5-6 CASSFAALTEAFF TGTGCCAGCAGCTTCGCAGCATTAACTGAAGCTTTCTTT
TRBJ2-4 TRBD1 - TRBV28 CASSQQGAKNIQYF TGTGCCAGCAGTCAACAGGGGGCCAAAAACATTCAGTACTTC
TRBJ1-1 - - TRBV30 CAWSQDGNTEAFF TGTGCCTGGAGTCAGGACGGTAACACTGAAGCTTTCTTT
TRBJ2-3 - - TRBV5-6 CASRLSRTDTQYF TGTGCCAGCAGGCTGTCGAGAACAGATACGCAGTATTTT
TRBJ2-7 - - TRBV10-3 CASAPGAPRPYEQYF TGTGCCAGCGCCCCGGGGGCGCCCCGACCCTACGAGCAGTACTTC
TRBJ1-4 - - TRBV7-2 CASSTRRGPNEKLFF TGTGCCAGCAGCACGAGACGGGGACCTAATGAAAAACTGTTTTTT
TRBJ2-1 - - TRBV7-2 CASSLVRVTLGNEQFF TGTGCCAGCAGCTTAGTGCGGGTGACGCTGGGTAATGAGCAGTTCTTC